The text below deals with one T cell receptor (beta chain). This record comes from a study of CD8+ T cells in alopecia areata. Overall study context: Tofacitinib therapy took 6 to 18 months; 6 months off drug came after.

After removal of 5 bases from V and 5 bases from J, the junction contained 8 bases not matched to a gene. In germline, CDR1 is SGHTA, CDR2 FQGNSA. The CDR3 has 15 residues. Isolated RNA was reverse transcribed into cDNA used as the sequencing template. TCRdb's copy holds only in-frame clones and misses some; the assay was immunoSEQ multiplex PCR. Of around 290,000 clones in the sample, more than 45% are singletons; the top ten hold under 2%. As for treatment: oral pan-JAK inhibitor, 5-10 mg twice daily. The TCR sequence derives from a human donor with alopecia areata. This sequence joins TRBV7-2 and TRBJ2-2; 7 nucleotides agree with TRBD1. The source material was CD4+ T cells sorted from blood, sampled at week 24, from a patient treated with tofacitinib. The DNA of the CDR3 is TGTGCCAGCAGCCCTTTCCTACAGGGGACCGGGGAGCTGTTTTTT. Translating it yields CASSPFLQGTGELFF. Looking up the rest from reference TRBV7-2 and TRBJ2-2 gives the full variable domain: GAGVSQSPSNKVTEKGKDVELRCDPISGHTALYWYRQSLGQGLEFLIYFQGNSAPDKSGLPSDRFSAERTGGSVSTLTIQRTQQEDSAVYLCASSPFLQGTGELFFGEGSRLTVL.